A selection of T cell receptor beta chains follows, all from one sample in a study of cytomegalovirus exposure and HLA in healthy donors. TCRdb keeps only in-frame clones here, not all; method: immunoSEQ multiplex PCR. This table holds 100,000 to 150,000 clones, about nine tenths found once. Sample: PBMCs. The receptors originated from a man between 18 and 35 years old in good health and CMV-seropositive. CDR3s include the opening cysteine and the closing phenylalanine or tryptophan. Fields, in order: clone size, V gene, J gene, CDR3 length, CDR3 protein. Size is stated for part of the rows, as once, few or many counts, or as a class when the clone is expanded.

-	TRBV2	TRBJ2-5	13	CASRWDRKETQYF
-	TRBV19	TRBJ2-3	14	CASKNRPFTDTQYF
-	TRBV6-5	TRBJ1-2	14	CASSSRDRVHGYTF
few	TRBV6-4	TRBJ2-3	15	CASSEVAGSTDTQYF
-	TRBV7-2	TRBJ1-6	13	CASSLATHSPLHF
-	TRBV7-8	TRBJ1-2	15	CASSLARGHDYGYTF
-	TRBV7-2	TRBJ2-3	15	CASSLVFSSTDTQYF
few	TRBV11-2	TRBJ1-6	15	CASSLEAGNNSPLHF
-	TRBV19	TRBJ2-3	15	CASSISGRAGDTQYF
-	TRBV7-9	TRBJ2-7	15	CASSLGFDSFYEQYF
-	TRBV7-6	TRBJ2-5	15	CASSLPTGIQETQYF
-	TRBV6-1	TRBJ2-3	15	CASSDSGGAPDTQYF
few	TRBV19	TRBJ2-1	15	CASSISGQGYNEQFF
-	TRBV7-9	TRBJ2-7	16	CASSPQRQARVYEQYF
-	TRBV30	TRBJ2-1	15	CAWRTIGGMGNEQFF
-	TRBV28	TRBJ1-3	16	CASSYRGIFSGNTIYF
-	TRBV5-1	TRBJ2-5	14	CASSPVGGGETQYF
once	TRBV2	TRBJ2-3	15	CASSEERLRTDTQYF
-	TRBV6-6	TRBJ1-2	14	CASTLRGRDYGYTF
-	TRBV7-9	TRBJ1-1	14	CASSSVGGLTEAFF
-	TRBV6-1	TRBJ2-2	14	CASLTDGNTGELFF